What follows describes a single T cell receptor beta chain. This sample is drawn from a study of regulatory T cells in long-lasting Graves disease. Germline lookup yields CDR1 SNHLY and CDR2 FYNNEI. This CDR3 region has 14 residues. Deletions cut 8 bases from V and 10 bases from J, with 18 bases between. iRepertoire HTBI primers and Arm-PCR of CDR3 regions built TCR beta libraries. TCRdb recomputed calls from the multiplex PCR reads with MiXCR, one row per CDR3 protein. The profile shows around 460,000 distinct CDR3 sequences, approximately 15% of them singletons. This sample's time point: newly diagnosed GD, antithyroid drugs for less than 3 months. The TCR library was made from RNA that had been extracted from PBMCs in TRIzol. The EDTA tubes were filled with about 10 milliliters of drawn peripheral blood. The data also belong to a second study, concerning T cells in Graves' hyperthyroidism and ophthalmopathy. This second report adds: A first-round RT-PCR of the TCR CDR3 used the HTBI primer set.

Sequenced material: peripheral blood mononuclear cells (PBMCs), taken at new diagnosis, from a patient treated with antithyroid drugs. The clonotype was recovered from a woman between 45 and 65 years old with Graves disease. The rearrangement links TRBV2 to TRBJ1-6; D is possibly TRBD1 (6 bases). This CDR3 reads CASQNQGKGSPLHF. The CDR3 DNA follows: TGTGCCAGCCAAAATCAGGGGAAGGGCTCACCCCTCCACTTT. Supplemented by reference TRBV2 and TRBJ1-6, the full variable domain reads EPEVTQTPSHQVTQMGQEVILRCVPISNHLYFYWYRQILGQKVEFLVSFYNNEISEKSEIFDDQFSVERPDGSNFTLKIRSTKLEDSAMYFCASQNQGKGSPLHFGNGTRLTVT.